These 32 T cell receptor beta chains share one sample of origin, sequenced in a study of control samples from healthy donors and cancer patients. Generated by immunoSEQ multiplex PCR, the TCRdb table keeps only in-frame clones and is missing some. The table shows some 160,000 clones, with 75% to 90% occurring only once. The sequenced sample was blood. The source of these receptors is a man aged 25-40 years in good health.

The table lists this clone with a count of one. V gene TRBV11-2 combines with J gene TRBJ1-1; 11 bases are shared with TRBD1. Germline trimming cut 5 bases from V and 2 bases from J; bases unmatched to any gene: 7. The length of the CDR3 is 16 residues. Germline V gene lookup returns CDR1 SGHAT and CDR2 FQNNGV. The CDR3 is CASSQLGQGVNTEAFF. For the CDR3, the DNA is TGTGCCAGCAGCCAGTTGGGACAGGGGGTCAACACTGAAGCTTTCTTT.

This chain connects TRBV5-8 to TRBJ2-2, with D possibly being TRBD2 (6 bases). V was shortened by 1 base and J by 10 bases, with 23 bases between the two germline ends. Germline V gene sequence: CDR1 SGHTS, CDR2 YDEGEE. The CDR3 covers 17 residues. CDR3 coding DNA: TGTGCCAGCAGCTTGCCCCAGGGAGGTTGGAGATCCCAGGAGCTGTTTTTT. Its translation: CASSLPQGGWRSQELFF.

V and J are TRBV19 and TRBJ2-6; TRBD1 matches 7 bases. Germline CDR1 is LNHDA and CDR2 is SQIVND (reference sequence). V dropped 3 bases and J dropped 4; count of bases not matched to a gene: 18. The CDR3 extends over 20 amino acids. CDR3 sequence reads: CASSIAYKPGQPLGANVLTF. The DNA for the CDR3 is TGTGCCAGTAGTATTGCTTACAAGCCGGGACAGCCCTTGGGGGCCAACGTCCTGACTTTC. The whole variable domain, remainder taken from reference TRBV19 and TRBJ2-6, is DGGITQSPKYLFRKEGQNVTLSCEQNLNHDAMYWYRQDPGQGLRLIYYSQIVNDFQKGDIAEGYSVSREKKESFPLTVTSAQKNPTAFYLCASSIAYKPGQPLGANVLTFGAGSRLTVL.

This chain links TRBV11-3 with TRBJ2-3, with D possibly called TRBD1 or TRBD2 (5 bases each). This CDR3 is built from 16 residues. Germline V gene data show CDR1 as SGHNT and CDR2 as YENEEA. Deletions cut 1 base from V and 0 bases from J, with 11 bases between. As DNA, the CDR3 is TGTGCCAGCAGCTTAGGTGGGGGTCAGAGCACAGATACGCAGTATTTT. Its protein product is CASSLGGGQSTDTQYF.

The chain is built from TRBV30 and TRBJ2-3; D remains unclear. V lost 2 bases and J 2 bases, leaving 14 bases between the germline ends. Germline V gene lookup returns CDR1 GTSNPN and CDR2 SVGIG (reference sequence). The CDR3 extends over 15 amino acids. CDR3 sequence reads: CAWSTGFVPTDTQYF. Written as DNA, the CDR3 is TGTGCCTGGAGTACTGGGTTCGTGCCCACAGATACGCAGTATTTT.

This chain joins TRBV11-2 and TRBJ1-6, with a possible D match to TRBD1 (5 bases). Trimming cost V 4 bases and J 10 bases, with 11 bases left between them. The germline V gene has CDR1 SGHAT and CDR2 FQNNGV. This CDR3 spans 13 amino acids. The CDR3 is CASSSGRGSPLHF. For the CDR3, the DNA is TGTGCCAGCAGCTCGGGACGGGGGTCACCCCTCCACTTT.

Remarks on this clone: Different DNA sequences within this sample yield the same CDR3. The CDR3 DNA reads TGTGCCAGCAGCAGGACCCCAGGGGGCGCATTCTACGAGCAGTACTTC. This sequence encodes CASSRTPGGAFYEQYF. This chain uses TRBV27 with TRBJ2-7; TRBD1 matches 8 bases. Germline assignment: CDR1 MNHEY and CDR2 SMNVEV (reference sequence). V lost 6 bases to trimming and J lost 3 bases; unmatched junction nucleotides: 13. The CDR3 is made up of 16 amino acids.

The CDR3 nucleotides are TGTGCCAGCAGCCCAGGAGGTTCTTTAGGCCCTACTGAGCAGTTCTTC. It translates to CASSPGGSLGPTEQFF. The chain couples TRBV11-3 to TRBJ2-1, with a weak D call TRBD2 (5 bases). Germline V gene sequence: CDR1 SGHNT, CDR2 YENEEA. V lost 5 bases, J lost 9 bases, and 23 bases lay in between. The CDR3 covers 16 residues. The full variable domain, its missing parts supplied by reference TRBV11-3 and TRBJ2-1, is EAGVVQSPRYKIIEKKQPVAFWCNPISGHNTLYWYLQNLGQGPELLIRYENEEAVDDSQLPKDRFSAERLKGVDSTLKIQPAELGDSAVYLCASSPGGSLGPTEQFFGPGTRLTVL.

Written as DNA, the CDR3 is TGTGCCAGCAGTTACTCAGGGGGCACTGAAGCTTTCTTT. It encodes CASSYSGGTEAFF. The chain is built from TRBV6-2 or TRBV6-3 and TRBJ1-1; possible D gene TRBD1, 6 bases. Trimming left V 0 bases short and J 4 bases short, with 6 bases between. The CDR3 covers 13 residues. CDR1 is MNHEY and CDR2 is SVGEGT in the germline V gene.

This chain links TRBV5-4 with TRBJ2-7; the match to TRBD1 covers 8 bases. CDR1 and CDR2 (germline): SGHNT, YYREEE (reference sequence). J lost 5 bases, V lost 3 bases, and 7 bases had no gene match. The length of the CDR3 is 14 residues. In DNA form, the CDR3 reads TGTGCCAGCAGCTCTACAGGGGGTGTCCACGAGCAGTACTTC. Its protein product is CASSSTGGVHEQYF.

V gene TRBV2 combines with J gene TRBJ2-5; 10 nucleotides line up with TRBD2. The CDR3 covers 15 residues. V shed 6 bases and J 2 bases; nucleotides not matched to a gene: 6. Germline assignment: CDR1 SNHLY and CDR2 FYNNEI. CDR3 coding DNA: TGTGCCAGCAGCCCCGGGACTAGCGTTCAAGAGACCCAGTACTTC. Its protein product is CASSPGTSVQETQYF.

The rearrangement uses TRBV3-1 (or the pseudogene TRBV3-2) and TRBJ1-4; a possible D gene is TRBD1 (6 bases). V lost 4 bases and J 6 bases, leaving 15 bases between the germline ends. The CDR3 consists of 15 residues. Germline V gives CDR1 LGHDT, CDR2 YNNKEL (reference sequence). The CDR3 loop reads CASSRTTRGDEKLFF. The DNA of the CDR3 is TGTGCCAGCAGCCGAACGACTAGGGGGGATGAAAAACTGTTTTTT.

The chain recombines TRBV27 with TRBJ1-5; no reliable D call. CDR1 is MNHEY, CDR2 SMNVEV, per germline (reference sequence). CDR3 size: 15 residues. V gave up 4 bases and J gave up 3 bases, with 13 bases separating them. The CDR3 loop is CASSSWTGDNQPQHF. CDR3 nucleotides: TGTGCCAGCAGTTCCTGGACGGGCGACAATCAGCCCCAGCATTTT.

V and J are TRBV3-1 (or the pseudogene TRBV3-2) and TRBJ2-7; 13 nucleotides match TRBD2. The CDR3 runs 16 residues. Germline V CDR1 and CDR2: LGHDT, YNNKEL (reference sequence). The V and J ends lost 4 bases and 5 bases, in that order; junction bases with no gene match: 8. CDR3 sequence reads: CASSPQGLAGTHEQYF. CDR3 in DNA: TGTGCCAGCAGCCCACAGGGACTAGCGGGAACCCACGAGCAGTACTTC.

The chain has TRBV4-3 and TRBJ2-4; the D gene is possibly TRBD1 (6 bases). CDR3 size: 15 residues. V was clipped by 1 base and J by 3 bases, with 10 bases between them. CDR1 and CDR2 from the germline V gene are LGHNA and YSLEER. The CDR3 loop is CASSQGGLGKNIQYF. The CDR3 DNA reads as TGCGCCAGCAGCCAAGGGGGGCTGGGCAAAAACATTCAGTACTTC.

A few counts support this clone. The chain uses TRBV14 and TRBJ2-7; D might be TRBD2 (6 bases). Trimming stripped 4 bases from V and 7 bases from J, with 8 bases between. Germline CDR1 reads SGHDN; CDR2 reads FVKESK. The CDR3 consists of 11 residues. CDR3 sequence reads: CASSPGREQYF. CDR3 bases: TGTGCCAGCAGCCCTGGGAGGGAGCAGTACTTC. Filled out from reference TRBV14 and TRBJ2-7, the complete variable domain reads EAGVTQFPSHSVIEKGQTVTLRCDPISGHDNLYWYRRVMGKEIKFLLHFVKESKQDESGMPNNRFLAERTGGTYSTLKVQPAELEDSGVYFCASSPGREQYFGPGTRLTVT.

The rearrangement links TRBV12-5 to TRBJ2-7; 10 bases agree with TRBD1. The CDR3 covers 14 residues. V lost 5 bases to trimming and J lost 2 bases; unmatched junction nucleotides: 3. Germline V gene sequence: CDR1 LGHNT, CDR2 FRNRAP. The CDR3 loop is CASGEGQGTYEQYF. In DNA, the CDR3 is TGTGCTAGTGGTGAGGGACAGGGGACCTACGAGCAGTACTTC.

This chain joins TRBV5-5 and TRBJ2-7; maybe TRBD2 (5 bases). This CDR3 has 16 amino acids. CDR1 is SGHKS, CDR2 YYEKEE, per germline (reference sequence). The V end lost 4 bases, the J end lost 2 bases, and 19 bases lay between the germline ends. DNA for the CDR3: TGTGCCAGCAGCGTAGGCGGACGGACCGGGGCCTACGAGCAGTACTTC. Amino acids: CASSVGGRTGAYEQYF.

This clone was picked up one time. The CDR3 region is CASTSRQGAFQAYEQYF. Written as DNA, the CDR3 is TGTGCCAGCACCTCACGACAGGGTGCATTCCAAGCCTACGAGCAGTACTTC. The genes are TRBV11-3 and TRBJ2-7, with 7 positions matching TRBD1. CDR1 SGHNT and CDR2 YENEEA come from the germline V gene. V dropped 7 bases and J dropped 2; count of bases not matched to a gene: 17. This CDR3 is 17 amino acids long. The whole variable domain, filled in from reference TRBV11-3 and TRBJ2-7, reads EAGVVQSPRYKIIEKKQPVAFWCNPISGHNTLYWYLQNLGQGPELLIRYENEEAVDDSQLPKDRFSAERLKGVDSTLKIQPAELGDSAVYLCASTSRQGAFQAYEQYFGPGTRLTVT.

A word on this clone: One end of the junction fails to match germline, which may point to a read error. The V gene is TRBV7-2, the J gene TRBJ1-4; maybe TRBD1 (6 bases). CDR1 SGHTA and CDR2 FQGNSA come from the germline V gene. The CDR3 extends over 16 amino acids. The CDR3 DNA is TGTGCCAGCAGCGTAGCGGGGGCAGGTCGTAATGAAAAACTGTTTTTT. Translating gives CASSVAGAGRNEKLFF.

The chain couples TRBV11-2 to TRBJ2-1; TRBD2 is a possible D gene (5 bases). Germline CDR1 and CDR2: SGHAT and FQNNGV. The V gene lost 2 bases and the J gene lost 5 bases, with 10 bases spanning the gap. The CDR3 length is 14 residues. CDR3 protein: CASSLSVGNNEQFF. Here the CDR3 DNA reads TGTGCCAGCAGCTTATCGGTCGGGAACAATGAGCAGTTCTTC.

In its sample, this clone was seen once. CDR3 protein: CASSLQDYSGNEQFF. The CDR3 coding sequence is TGTGCCAGTAGTCTTCAGGACTATTCGGGCAATGAGCAGTTCTTC. This chain joins TRBV19 and TRBJ2-1; maybe TRBD2 (6 bases). CDR3 length: 15 amino acids. V lost 5 bases, J lost 6 bases, and 17 bases lay in between. CDR1 is LNHDA, CDR2 SQIVND, per germline (reference sequence).

The chain uses TRBV5-6 and TRBJ1-2, with D unclear. V dropped 1 base and J dropped 0 bases, with 1 base sitting between them. Germline CDR1 reads SGHDT; CDR2 reads YYEEEE. The CDR3 covers 12 residues. The CDR3 protein is CASSLSNYGYTF. For the CDR3, the DNA is TGTGCCAGCAGCTTGTCTAACTATGGCTACACCTTC.

The rearrangement joins TRBV6-5 to TRBJ2-7, with 7 bases matching TRBD1. Trimming at V came to 8 bases and at J to 1 base, leaving 8 bases not matched to a gene. Germline CDR1 MNHEY, CDR2 SVGAGI. There are 14 residues in the CDR3. The CDR3 bases are TGTGCCAGCGAAGGGACAGCCAATTCCTACGAGCAGTACTTC. The encoded protein is CASEGTANSYEQYF.

The chain uses TRBV18 and TRBJ1-1, with D perhaps matching TRBD1 (6 bases). The CDR3 length is 13 residues. Germline loops: CDR1 KGHSH, CDR2 LQKENI. Deletions cut 6 bases from V and 2 bases from J, with 10 bases between. DNA for the CDR3: TGTGCCAGCTCCGACAGGTTTAACACTGAAGCTTTCTTT. Its translation: CASSDRFNTEAFF.

This chain connects TRBV19 to TRBJ2-5, with D possibly being TRBD1 or TRBD2 (6 bases each). CDR1 is LNHDA and CDR2 is SQIVND in the germline V gene (reference sequence). The V and J ends lost 3 bases and 1 base respectively, with 18 bases between them. This CDR3 contains 17 residues. The CDR3 DNA follows: TGTGCCAGTAGTATGATCCAGGGGAGGTCACCCCAAGAGACCCAGTACTTC. This gives the protein CASSMIQGRSPQETQYF.

The chain joins TRBV27 to TRBJ2-3; 7 bases are shared with TRBD1. Germline V lookup: CDR1 MNHEY, CDR2 SMNVEV (reference sequence). The V and J ends lost 6 bases and 0 bases, in that order; junction bases with no gene match: 12. The CDR3 is made up of 17 amino acids. In DNA form, the CDR3 reads TGTGCCAGCAGCCCAGGGACAGCTTATACTAGCACAGATACGCAGTATTTT. Translating it yields CASSPGTAYTSTDTQYF.

The chain combines TRBV12-3 or TRBV12-4 with TRBJ2-7; 7 positions agree with TRBD1. This CDR3 is built from 13 residues. The trim removed 6 bases at V and 0 bases at J, leaving 2 bases unmatched. CDR3 region: CASSRDSSYEQYF. In nucleotides, the CDR3 is TGTGCCAGCAGCCGGGACAGCTCCTACGAGCAGTACTTC.

The chain carries TRBV11-3 and TRBJ2-1, with D tentatively TRBD1 (6 bases). Germline lookup yields CDR1 SGHNT and CDR2 YENEEA. The CDR3 sequence is 15 residues long. The V end lost 1 base, the J end lost 4 bases, and 11 bases lay between the germline ends. This CDR3 reads CASSLGRGWYNEQFF. The CDR3 region has the DNA TGTGCCAGCAGCTTAGGCAGGGGATGGTACAATGAGCAGTTCTTC.

The chain recombines TRBV10-3 with TRBJ2-7; TRBD2 is a possible D gene (5 bases). V lost 0 bases to trimming and J lost 8 bases, with 11 bases between them. The germline CDR1 and CDR2 sequences are ENHRY and SYGVKD. This CDR3 region has 13 residues. CDR3 protein: CAISESRAAQQYF. CDR3 DNA sequence: TGTGCCATCAGTGAGTCGAGGGCCGCCCAGCAGTACTTC.

This clone was recorded a few times. This chain uses TRBV10-1 with TRBJ2-7, with 9 bases fitting TRBD1. The junction had 10 bases not matched to a gene; V was cut back by 7 bases and J by 0 bases. Germline V gene sequence: CDR1 WNHNN, CDR2 SYGVQD (reference sequence). CDR3 size: 16 residues. The CDR3 DNA reads as TGCGCCAGCACCCAGGGGGGACAGGGAAGCTCCTACGAGCAGTACTTC. Translation gives CASTQGGQGSSYEQYF.

This CDR3 reads CASSSPAGTGVQPQHF. Here the CDR3 DNA reads TGTGCCAGCAGCTCGCCGGCCGGGACAGGGGTTCAGCCCCAGCATTTT. V gene TRBV6-6 combines with J gene TRBJ1-5; 10 bases map to TRBD1. The CDR3 has 16 residues. The V and J ends lost 6 bases and 6 bases, in that order; junction bases with no gene match: 11. Germline assignment: CDR1 MNHNY and CDR2 SVGAGI (reference sequence).